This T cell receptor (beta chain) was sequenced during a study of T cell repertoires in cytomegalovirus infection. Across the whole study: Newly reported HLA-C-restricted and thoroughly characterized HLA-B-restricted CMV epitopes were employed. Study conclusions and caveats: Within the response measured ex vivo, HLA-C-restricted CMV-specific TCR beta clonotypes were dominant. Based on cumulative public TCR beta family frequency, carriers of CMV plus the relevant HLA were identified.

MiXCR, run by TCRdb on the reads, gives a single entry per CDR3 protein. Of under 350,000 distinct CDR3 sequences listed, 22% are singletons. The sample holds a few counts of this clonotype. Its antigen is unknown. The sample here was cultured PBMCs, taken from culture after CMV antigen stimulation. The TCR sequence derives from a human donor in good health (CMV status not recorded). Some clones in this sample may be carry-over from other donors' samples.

CDR3 nucleotides: TGTGCCAGCAGCCAAGACAGGGGTAGCAATGAGCAGTTCTTC. Its translation is CASSQDRGSNEQFF. The chain recombines TRBV14 with TRBJ2-1, with a weak D call TRBD1 (6 bases). V was pared by 0 bases and J by 6 bases, with 9 bases between. The length of the CDR3 is 14 residues. Germline CDR1 and CDR2: SGHDN and FVKESK.